These 9 T cell receptor beta chains were all obtained from the same sample, sequenced in a study of OX40 agonist ivuxolimab in advanced cancers. The method was the immunoSEQ multiplex PCR assay. TCRdb holds this immuneACCESS table with in-frame rearrangements only. Some clones are missing; in checked studies, unresolved V genes explain under half, and the rest has no known cause. For this sample the table gives tens of thousands of clones, of which 85% to 90% were detected only once. Under 3% of the sample is held by the ten biggest clonotypes. The sample in question was CD4+ or CD8+ T cells sorted from blood, obtained in a trial of the OX40 agonist ivuxolimab. These TCRs come from an adult with an advanced solid tumor such as melanoma, head and neck, liver or kidney cancer.

This chain uses TRBV5-4 with TRBJ1-1, with 8 bases that match TRBD1. This CDR3 is 13 amino acids long. After removal of 5 bases from V and 6 bases from J, the junction contained 6 bases not matched to a gene. Germline V CDR1 and CDR2: SGHNT, YYREEE (reference sequence). The CDR3 is CASSTGGFSEAFF. The CDR3 DNA follows: TGTGCCAGCAGTACAGGGGGTTTCTCTGAAGCTTTCTTT. Full variable domain (rest looked up from reference TRBV5-4 and TRBJ1-1): ETGVTQSPTHLIKTRGQQVTLRCSSQSGHNTVSWYQQALGQGPQFIFQYYREEENGRGNFPPRFSGLQFPNYSSELNVNALELDDSALYLCASSTGGFSEAFFGQGTRLTVV.

This chain links TRBV19 with TRBJ1-4, with TRBD1 matching 10 bases. Unmatched junction bases numbered 3, after V lost 3 bases and J lost 8 bases. The CDR3 length is 14 residues. Looked up from germline, CDR1 is LNHDA and CDR2 is SQIVND (reference sequence). CDR3 residues: CASSIGTGVEKLFF. CDR3 nucleotide sequence: TGTGCCAGTAGTATTGGGACAGGGGTCGAAAAACTGTTTTTT.

CDR3 amino acids: CASSVDRPGSNQPQHF. In DNA form, the CDR3 reads TGTGCCAGTAGCGTGGACAGGCCCGGGAGCAATCAGCCCCAGCATTTT. The V call is TRBV2, the J call TRBJ1-5, with TRBD1 matching 7 bases. CDR1 is SNHLY, CDR2 FYNNEI, per germline. The CDR3 consists of 16 residues. J gave up 1 base and V 9 bases, and 12 bases lay outside the gene matches.

The chain carries TRBV10-3 and TRBJ2-7, with 9 bases that match TRBD1. V was pared by 4 bases and J by 5 bases, with 18 bases of the junction left unmatched. CDR1 and CDR2 from the germline V gene are ENHRY and SYGVKD. The CDR3 is made up of 18 amino acids. The CDR3 region has the DNA TGTGCCATCAGTGGACGGGACAGGGTGGCCTCCGGGGGCCACGAGCAGTACTTC. This codes for CAISGRDRVASGGHEQYF.

J is TRBJ2-2 and V is TRBV4-3; 7 nucleotides agree with TRBD2. The length of the CDR3 is 15 residues. Looked up from germline, CDR1 is LGHNA and CDR2 is YSLEER. The V segment lost 4 bases and the J segment 4 bases; nucleotides outside the gene matches: 6. The CDR3 sequence is CASSLAGGTTGELFF. The CDR3 DNA is TGCGCCAGCAGCCTTGCCGGGGGGACCACCGGGGAGCTGTTTTTT.

Only one count was recorded for this clone. The rearrangement uses TRBV5-1 and TRBJ2-7, with TRBD1 matching 7 bases. The germline gives CDR1 SGHRS, CDR2 YFSETQ. This CDR3 region has 15 residues. V dropped 2 bases and J dropped 5; count of bases not matched to a gene: 10. CDR3 residues: CASSLWTGGVNEQYF. The CDR3 DNA follows: TGCGCCAGCAGCTTATGGACAGGCGGAGTCAACGAGCAGTACTTC.

The chain has TRBV2 and TRBJ1-2; possibly TRBD1 for D (6 bases). V was cut by 6 bases and J by 4 bases, with 15 bases left in between. CDR3 length equals 14 residues. Germline V gives CDR1 SNHLY, CDR2 FYNNEI. CDR3: CASRVNQDSYGYTF. As DNA, the CDR3 is TGTGCCAGCAGGGTCAATCAGGACAGCTATGGCTACACCTTC.

The chain joins TRBV15 to TRBJ2-5; tentatively, D is TRBD1 (5 bases). This CDR3 region has 14 residues. CDR1 and CDR2 from the germline V gene are LNHNV and YYDKDF (reference sequence). V was pared by 8 bases and J by 0 bases, with 13 bases between. CDR3 loop: CATRRGPNQETQYF. DNA for the CDR3: TGTGCCACCCGTAGGGGCCCCAACCAAGAGACCCAGTACTTC. Together with reference TRBV15 and TRBJ2-5, the CDR3 gives the full variable domain: DAMVIQNPRYQVTQFGKPVTLSCSQTLNHNVMYWYQQKSSQAPKLLFHYYDKDFNNEADTPDNFQSRRPNTSFCFLDIRSPGLGDTAMYLCATRRGPNQETQYFGPGTRLLVL.

The V gene is TRBV6-4, the J gene TRBJ2-3; possibly TRBD2 for D (5 bases). With 2 bases removed from V and 6 bases from J, the gap between germline ends came to 12 bases. The CDR3 length is 14 residues. CDR1 is MRHNA and CDR2 is SNTAGT in the germline V gene. In DNA, the CDR3 is TGTGCCAGCAGTGACGGCGGGTATGTGGATACGCAGTATTTT. As protein: CASSDGGYVDTQYF.